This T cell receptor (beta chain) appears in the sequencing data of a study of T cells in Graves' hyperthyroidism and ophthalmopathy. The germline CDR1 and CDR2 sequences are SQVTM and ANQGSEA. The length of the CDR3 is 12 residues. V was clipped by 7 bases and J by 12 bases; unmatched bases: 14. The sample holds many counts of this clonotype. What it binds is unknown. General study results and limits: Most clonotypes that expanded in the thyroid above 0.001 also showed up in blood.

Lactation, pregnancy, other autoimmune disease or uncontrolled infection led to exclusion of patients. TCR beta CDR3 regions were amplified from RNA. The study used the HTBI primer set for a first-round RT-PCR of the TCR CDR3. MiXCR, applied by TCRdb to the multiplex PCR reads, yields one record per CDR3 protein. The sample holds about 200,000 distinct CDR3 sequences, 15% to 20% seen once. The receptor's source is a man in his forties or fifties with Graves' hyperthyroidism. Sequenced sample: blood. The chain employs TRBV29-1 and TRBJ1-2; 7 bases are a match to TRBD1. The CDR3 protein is CSGNPGTEVDTF. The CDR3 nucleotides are TGCAGCGGTAACCCCGGGACAGAGGTAGACACCTTC.